The 26 T cell receptor beta chains presented below share a single source sample, sequenced in a study of vaccination effects on CD4 cells after COVID-19. Using immunoSEQ multiplex PCR, the repertoire was profiled, and TCRdb retains in-frame clones only, with some absent. The sample holds 45,000 to 55,000 clones, 65% to 80% seen once. What these receptors recognize is not known. It was after roughly 11 days of culture that CD4+ T cells were isolated. Documented for the person is a PCR-confirmed SARS-CoV-2 infection occurring between March and December 2020. Two-dose BNT162b2 or mRNA-1273 vaccination was given to participants. The sample was CD4+ T cells from PBMCs cultured without peptide, taken after COVID-19 vaccination. These receptors all stem from a human donor who had a prior SARS-CoV-2 infection.

This sequence joins TRBV10-3 and TRBJ2-1, with D tentatively TRBD2 (5 bases). With 6 bases removed from V and 4 bases from J, the gap between germline ends came to 13 bases. The CDR3 is 14 amino acids. Germline V gene lookup returns CDR1 ENHRY and CDR2 SYGVKD. The CDR3 here is CAIRALERYNEQFF. CDR3 nucleotide sequence: TGTGCCATCAGAGCACTAGAAAGATACAATGAGCAGTTCTTC.

This clone showed up many times. This chain joins TRBV30 and TRBJ1-1, with TRBD1 matching over 7 bases. This CDR3 has 13 residues. Germline V CDR1 and CDR2: GTSNPN, SVGIG (reference sequence). V lost 2 bases, J lost 2 bases, and 2 bases stayed unmatched. CDR3 DNA: TGTGCCTGGAGTAGGGACAGTAACACTGAAGCTTTCTTT. Protein product: CAWSRDSNTEAFF.

Remarks on this clone: A read error may produce the germline difference seen at one junction end. V gene TRBV5-5 combines with J gene TRBJ2-7, with 9 bases fitting TRBD2. CDR3 length: 13 residues. The V gene's germline CDR1 is SGHKS and CDR2 YYEKEE (reference sequence). The CDR3 sequence: CASSLSGLAERNF. CDR3 sequence (DNA): TGTGCCAGCAGCTTGTCGGGACTAGCCGAAAGGAACTTC.

By share, this clone ranks as medium-sized. The chain employs TRBV5-4 and TRBJ2-6; D might be TRBD1 (5 bases). From germline, CDR1 is SGHNT and CDR2 YYREEE (reference sequence). This CDR3 has 15 residues. The V gene lost 1 base and the J gene lost 2 bases, with 7 bases spanning the gap. The chain's CDR3 is CASSLPGTGANVLTF. Written as DNA, the CDR3 is TGTGCCAGCAGCTTGCCAGGGACTGGGGCCAACGTCCTGACTTTC.

Points on this clone: The germline gene is not matched at one end of the junction; a read error may be the cause. The chain is built from TRBV7-7 and TRBJ1-3; the D is unclear. Germline V gene sequence: CDR1 SSHAT, CDR2 FNYEAQ (reference sequence). CDR3 length equals 16 residues. CDR3 region: CASSPGVAHSGNTIYF. In DNA form, the CDR3 reads TGTGCTAGCAGCCCCGGAGTGGCTCACTCTGGAAACACCATATATTTT.

In this sample, this clone is medium-sized. This rearrangement joins TRBV3-1 (or the pseudogene TRBV3-2) to TRBJ1-6; 9 nucleotides agree with TRBD1. Trimming removed 4 bases from V and 6 bases from J; junction bases left unmatched: 4. The CDR3 contains 15 residues. Germline V gene data show CDR1 as LGHDT and CDR2 as YNNKEL (reference sequence). The CDR3 bases are TGTGCCAGCAGCCTTACAGGGGGCTCTAATTCACCCCTCCACTTT. This encodes CASSLTGGSNSPLHF.

The rearrangement uses TRBV4-2 and TRBJ2-3; 10 bases align to TRBD2. The CDR3 is 16 amino acids. Germline V CDR1 and CDR2: LGHNA, YNFKEQ. Trimming cost V 4 bases and J 0 bases; bases outside gene matches: 4. The CDR3 here is CASSLERGGSTDTQYF. The CDR3 DNA follows: TGTGCCAGCAGCCTGGAGCGGGGGGGAAGCACAGATACGCAGTATTTT.

There are a few counts of this clone. The chain combines TRBV10-3 with TRBJ1-2; no clear D. Germline CDR1 ENHRY, CDR2 SYGVKD. The ends were cut back, 4 bases at V and 1 base at J, with 16 bases in the middle. This CDR3 is 16 amino acids long. The CDR3 bases are TGTGCCATCAGTGTGGGTCGCGGAGGAGATAACTATGGCTACACCTTC. Protein: CAISVGRGGDNYGYTF.

The V and J genes are TRBV5-1 and TRBJ1-2; TRBD1 aligns across 8 bases. CDR1 and CDR2 (germline): SGHRS, YFSETQ. The CDR3 is 13 amino acids. Trimming cost V 4 bases and J 4 bases; bases outside gene matches: 3. CDR3 DNA: TGCGCCAGCAGCCCCGACAGGGGCTATGGCTACACCTTC. Protein product: CASSPDRGYGYTF. The whole variable domain, filled in from reference TRBV5-1 and TRBJ1-2, reads KAGVTQTPRYLIKTRGQQVTLSCSPISGHRSVSWYQQTPGQGLQFLFEYFSETQRNKGNFPGRFSGRQFSNSRSEMNVSTLELGDSALYLCASSPDRGYGYTFGSGTRLTVV.

The rearrangement joins TRBV6-5 to TRBJ2-1; 9 positions agree with TRBD1. After removal of 5 bases from V and 6 bases from J, the junction contained 5 bases not matched to a gene. CDR1 and CDR2 from the germline V gene are MNHEY and SVGAGI. This CDR3 is 14 amino acids long. The CDR3: CASSRDRVGNEQFF. Written as DNA, the CDR3 is TGTGCCAGCAGTAGGGACAGGGTTGGCAATGAGCAGTTCTTC.

The chain combines TRBV18 with TRBJ2-7, with D perhaps given as TRBD1 or TRBD2 (6 bases each). The V and J ends lost 1 base and 6 bases respectively, with 10 bases between them. This CDR3 has 13 residues. CDR1 is KGHSH, CDR2 LQKENI, per germline. The CDR3 nucleotides read TGTGCCAGCTCACCACAGGGGGACTTCGAGCAGTACTTC. Protein product: CASSPQGDFEQYF.

The chain is built from TRBV11-2 and TRBJ2-7; D remains ambiguous. The CDR3 is 15 residues long. V shed 1 base and J shed 3 bases, with 13 bases lying between them. Germline V gene lookup returns CDR1 SGHAT and CDR2 FQNNGV. The CDR3 sequence is CASSLGALFYYEQYF. The CDR3, as DNA: TGTGCCAGCAGCTTAGGAGCCCTTTTCTACTACGAGCAGTACTTC.

V usage is TRBV4-2 and J usage is TRBJ1-1; D perhaps matches TRBD1 (6 bases). Trimming pared 0 bases from V and 4 bases from J, leaving 12 bases between. There are 15 residues in the CDR3. Germline assignment: CDR1 LGHNA and CDR2 YNFKEQ. The CDR3 here is CASSQDVRGGTEAFF. CDR3 in DNA: TGTGCCAGCAGCCAAGATGTCAGGGGAGGCACTGAAGCTTTCTTT.

The chain links TRBV7-9 to TRBJ1-1; a weak D match, TRBD1 (5 bases). V was cut by 3 bases and J by 4 bases, with 18 bases left in between. CDR1 and CDR2 (germline): SEHNR, FQNEAQ (reference sequence). The CDR3 is 16 residues long. The CDR3 DNA reads TGTGCCAGCAGCTTTCCCCGGGGGAGGGGTGGCACTGAAGCTTTCTTT. Amino acids: CASSFPRGRGGTEAFF.

The chain joins TRBV6-5 to TRBJ2-7, with TRBD1 matching over 7 bases. Germline values: CDR1 MNHEY, CDR2 SVGAGI. The V segment lost 2 bases and the J segment 5 bases; nucleotides outside the gene matches: 6. This CDR3 is built from 14 residues. The CDR3 here is CASSYATGNHEQYF. For the CDR3, the DNA is TGTGCCAGCAGTTACGCGACAGGGAACCACGAGCAGTACTTC.

This clone has just a few counts. The J gene is TRBJ2-4, the V gene TRBV2; no clear D gene. Germline V lookup: CDR1 SNHLY, CDR2 FYNNEI. CDR3 size: 17 residues. V lost 8 bases and J lost 0, with 20 bases in between. CDR3 residues: CASSREGLDRAKNIQYF. In DNA, the CDR3 is TGTGCCAGCTCCCGCGAAGGCCTTGATAGAGCCAAAAACATTCAGTACTTC.

This clone counts as medium-sized. The rearrangement joins TRBV3-1 (or the pseudogene TRBV3-2) to TRBJ2-5; 8 bases match TRBD2. CDR3 length equals 17 residues. CDR1 and CDR2 from the germline V gene are LGHDT and YNNKEL (reference sequence). The V segment lost 0 bases and the J segment 5 bases; nucleotides outside the gene matches: 11. The CDR3 DNA reads TGTGCCAGCAGCCAAGATCCGGGACGGGAGGGCCGGGAGACCCAGTACTTC. Translating gives CASSQDPGREGRETQYF.

This clone was seen more than once but under ten times. This chain uses TRBV5-1 with TRBJ2-5; 7 nucleotides match TRBD1. With V trimmed by 4 bases and J by 0 bases, 3 bases remained unmatched. The germline gives CDR1 SGHRS, CDR2 YFSETQ. CDR3 length: 14 amino acids. This chain's CDR3 is CASSHGTDQETQYF. CDR3 sequence (DNA): TGCGCCAGCAGCCACGGGACAGACCAAGAGACCCAGTACTTC.

This sequence joins TRBV15 and TRBJ1-2; possibly TRBD1 for D (5 bases). CDR1 and CDR2 (germline): LNHNV, YYDKDF (reference sequence). V was shortened by 0 bases and J by 4 bases, with 9 bases between the two germline ends. This CDR3 has 14 residues. The CDR3 is CATSRDSTAYGYTF. The CDR3 DNA reads TGTGCCACCAGCAGAGATTCGACAGCCTATGGCTACACCTTC.

The chain is built from TRBV6-5 and TRBJ1-6; D gene unclear. With 2 bases removed from V and 11 bases from J, the gap between germline ends came to 7 bases. This CDR3 has 12 residues. Germline V CDR1 and CDR2: MNHEY, SVGAGI. CDR3 coding DNA: TGTGCCAGCAGTTACCCCGGGGCACCCCTCCACTTT. This encodes CASSYPGAPLHF.

The gene calls are TRBV10-3 and TRBJ2-7; 12 nucleotides match TRBD2. The CDR3 runs to 14 residues. Germline V gene lookup returns CDR1 ENHRY and CDR2 SYGVKD. Trimming at V came to 0 bases and at J to 6 bases, leaving 0 bases not matched to a gene. The CDR3 region is CAISESTSGSEQYF. The CDR3 bases are TGTGCCATCAGTGAGTCGACTAGCGGGAGCGAGCAGTACTTC.

The gene calls are TRBV4-2 and TRBJ2-2, with 11 bases matching TRBD2. Germline trimming cut 0 bases from V and 0 bases from J; bases unmatched to any gene: 3. Germline assignment: CDR1 LGHNA and CDR2 YNFKEQ. This CDR3 comprises 18 residues. The CDR3 region has the DNA TGTGCCAGCAGCCAAGAGACTAGCGGGGCCGCGAACACCGGGGAGCTGTTTTTT. The encoded protein is CASSQETSGAANTGELFF.

The rearrangement links TRBV5-7 to TRBJ2-1; D remains unclear. TRBV5-7 falls under the ORF class, with uncertain function. Trimming shortened V by 0 bases and J by 0 bases, and 13 bases separated the two germline ends. The CDR3 is 17 amino acids. CDR3 loop: CASSLASDLSSYNEQFF. The CDR3 region has the DNA TGTGCCAGCAGCTTGGCGTCGGATCTAAGCTCCTACAATGAGCAGTTCTTC.

The chain links TRBV3-1 (or the pseudogene TRBV3-2) to TRBJ2-2; a weak D match, TRBD1 (6 bases). V dropped 1 base and J dropped 2 bases, with 14 bases sitting between them. Germline V lookup: CDR1 LGHDT, CDR2 YNNKEL (reference sequence). This CDR3 has 17 amino acids. The CDR3 region is CASSQVLGTHNTGELFF. The CDR3 DNA follows: TGTGCCAGCAGCCAAGTTTTAGGGACACATAACACCGGGGAGCTGTTTTTT.

The rearrangement links TRBV7-8 to TRBJ2-7; D not certain. The CDR3 extends over 16 amino acids. Trimming left V 6 bases short and J 2 bases short, with 20 bases between. Germline V gene sequence: CDR1 SGHVS, CDR2 FQNEAQ. DNA of the CDR3: TGTGCCAGCAGGGGCCTAGAAACAGACAAGGCCTACGAGCAGTACTTC. Its translation is CASRGLETDKAYEQYF.

This clone occurred a few times. The J gene is TRBJ2-5, the V gene TRBV5-6; 11 nucleotides match TRBD1. The CDR3 consists of 14 residues. The V segment lost 3 bases and the J segment 5 bases; nucleotides outside the gene matches: 3. Germline V gene data show CDR1 as SGHDT and CDR2 as YYEEEE. CDR3 coding DNA: TGTGCCAGCAGCTCCGGACAGGGGGCTGAGACCCAGTACTTC. Residues: CASSSGQGAETQYF. Variable domain in full (rest from reference TRBV5-6 and TRBJ2-5): DAGVTQSPTHLIKTRGQQVTLRCSPKSGHDTVSWYQQALGQGPQFIFQYYEEEERQRGNFPDRFSGHQFPNYSSELNVNALLLGDSALYLCASSSGQGAETQYFGPGTRLLVL.